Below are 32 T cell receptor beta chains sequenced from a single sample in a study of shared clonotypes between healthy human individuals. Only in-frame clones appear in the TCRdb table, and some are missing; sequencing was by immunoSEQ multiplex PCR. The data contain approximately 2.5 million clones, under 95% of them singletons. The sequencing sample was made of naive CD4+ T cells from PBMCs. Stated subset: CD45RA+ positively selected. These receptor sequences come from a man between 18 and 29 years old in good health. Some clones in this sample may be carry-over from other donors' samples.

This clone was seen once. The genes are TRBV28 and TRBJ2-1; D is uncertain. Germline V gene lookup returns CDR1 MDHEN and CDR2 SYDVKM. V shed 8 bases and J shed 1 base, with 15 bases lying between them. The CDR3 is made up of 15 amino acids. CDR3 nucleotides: TGTGCCAGCTTACGTTTTTTGAGGTCCTACAATGAGCAGTTCTTC. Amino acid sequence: CASLRFLRSYNEQFF.

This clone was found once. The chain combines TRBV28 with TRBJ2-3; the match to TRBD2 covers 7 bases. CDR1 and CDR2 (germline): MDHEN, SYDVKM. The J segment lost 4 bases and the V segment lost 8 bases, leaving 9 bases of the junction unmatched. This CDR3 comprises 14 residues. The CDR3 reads CASAYGGSPDTQYF. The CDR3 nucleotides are TGTGCCAGCGCCTATGGCGGGAGCCCAGATACGCAGTATTTT.

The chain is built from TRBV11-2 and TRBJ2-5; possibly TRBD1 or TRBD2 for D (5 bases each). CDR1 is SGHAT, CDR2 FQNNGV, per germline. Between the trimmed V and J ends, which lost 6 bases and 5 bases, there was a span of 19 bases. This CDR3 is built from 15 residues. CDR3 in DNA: TGTGCCAGCAGTTCCGGGCAGGACTCAGGGGAGACCCAGTACTTC. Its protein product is CASSSGQDSGETQYF.

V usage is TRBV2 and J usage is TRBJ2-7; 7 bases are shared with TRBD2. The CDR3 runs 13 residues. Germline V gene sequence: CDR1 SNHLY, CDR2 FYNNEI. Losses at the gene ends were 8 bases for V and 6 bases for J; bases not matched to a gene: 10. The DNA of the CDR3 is TGTGCCAGCTCTGCGACTAGCCCTTCCGAGCAGTACTTC. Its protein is CASSATSPSEQYF.

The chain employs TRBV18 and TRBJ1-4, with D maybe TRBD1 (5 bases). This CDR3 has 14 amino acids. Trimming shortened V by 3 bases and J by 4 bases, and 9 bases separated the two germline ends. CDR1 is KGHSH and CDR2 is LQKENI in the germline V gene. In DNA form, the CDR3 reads TGTGCCAGCTCACCGGGGGGGAATAATGAAAAACTGTTTTTT. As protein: CASSPGGNNEKLFF.

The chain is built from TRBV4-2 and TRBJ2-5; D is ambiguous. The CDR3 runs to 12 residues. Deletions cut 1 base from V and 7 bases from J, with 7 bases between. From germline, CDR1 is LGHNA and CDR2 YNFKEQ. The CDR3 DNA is TGTGCCAGCAGCCAAGGATTCTGGACCCAGTACTTC. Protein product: CASSQGFWTQYF.

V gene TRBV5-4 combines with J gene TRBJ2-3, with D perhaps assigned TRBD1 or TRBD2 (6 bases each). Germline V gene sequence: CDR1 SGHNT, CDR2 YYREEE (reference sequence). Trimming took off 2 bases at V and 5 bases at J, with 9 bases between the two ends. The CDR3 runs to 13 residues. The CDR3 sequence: CASSLKGGDTQYF. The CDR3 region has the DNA TGTGCCAGCAGCTTAAAGGGGGGAGATACGCAGTATTTT. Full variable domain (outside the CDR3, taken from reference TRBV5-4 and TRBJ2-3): ETGVTQSPTHLIKTRGQQVTLRCSSQSGHNTVSWYQQALGQGPQFIFQYYREEENGRGNFPPRFSGLQFPNYSSELNVNALELDDSALYLCASSLKGGDTQYFGPGTRLTVL.

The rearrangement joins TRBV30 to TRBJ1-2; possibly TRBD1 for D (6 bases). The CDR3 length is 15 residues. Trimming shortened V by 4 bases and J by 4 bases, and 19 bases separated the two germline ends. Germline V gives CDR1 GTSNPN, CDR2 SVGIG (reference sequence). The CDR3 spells CAWTRRSRDTYGYTF. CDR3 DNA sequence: TGTGCCTGGACCAGAAGGTCCAGGGACACCTATGGCTACACCTTC. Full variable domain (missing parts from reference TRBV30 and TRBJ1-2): SQTIHQWPATLVQPVGSPLSLECTVEGTSNPNLYWYRQAAGRGLQLLFYSVGIGQISSEVPQNLSASRPQDRQFILSSKKLLLSDSGFYLCAWTRRSRDTYGYTFGSGTRLTVV.

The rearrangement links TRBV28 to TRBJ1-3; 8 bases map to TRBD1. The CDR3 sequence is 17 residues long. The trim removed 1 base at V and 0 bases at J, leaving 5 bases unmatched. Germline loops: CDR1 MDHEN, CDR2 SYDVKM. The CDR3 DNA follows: TGTGCCAGCAGTTTATCAGACAGGGGCAGCTCTGGAAACACCATATATTTT. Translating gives CASSLSDRGSSGNTIYF.

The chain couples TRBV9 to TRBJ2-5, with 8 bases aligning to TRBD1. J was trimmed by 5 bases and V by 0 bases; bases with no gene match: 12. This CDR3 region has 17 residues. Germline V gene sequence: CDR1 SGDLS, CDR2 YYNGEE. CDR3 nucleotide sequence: TGTGCCAGCAGCGTAGAGGAGGGGACAGGTGGTTTTGAGACCCAGTACTTC. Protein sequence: CASSVEEGTGGFETQYF.

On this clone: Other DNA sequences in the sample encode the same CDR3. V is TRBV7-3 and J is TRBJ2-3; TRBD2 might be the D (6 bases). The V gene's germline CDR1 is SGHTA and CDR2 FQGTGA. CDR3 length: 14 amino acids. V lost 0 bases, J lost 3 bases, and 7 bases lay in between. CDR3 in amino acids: CASSLTGGTDTQYF. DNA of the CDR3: TGTGCCAGCAGCTTAACGGGAGGAACAGATACGCAGTATTTT.

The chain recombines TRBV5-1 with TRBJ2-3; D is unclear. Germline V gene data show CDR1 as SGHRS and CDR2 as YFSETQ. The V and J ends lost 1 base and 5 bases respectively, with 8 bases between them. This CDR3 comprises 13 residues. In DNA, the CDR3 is TGCGCCAGCAGCTTGCTAGGAAAAGATACGCAGTATTTT. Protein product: CASSLLGKDTQYF.

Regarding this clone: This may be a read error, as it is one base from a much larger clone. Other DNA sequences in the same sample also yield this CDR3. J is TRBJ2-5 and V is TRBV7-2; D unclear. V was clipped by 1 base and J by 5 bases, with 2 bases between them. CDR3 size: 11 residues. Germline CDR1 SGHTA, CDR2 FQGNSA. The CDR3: CASSLDETQYF. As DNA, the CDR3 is TGTGCCAGCAGCTTAGACGAGACCCAGTACTTC.

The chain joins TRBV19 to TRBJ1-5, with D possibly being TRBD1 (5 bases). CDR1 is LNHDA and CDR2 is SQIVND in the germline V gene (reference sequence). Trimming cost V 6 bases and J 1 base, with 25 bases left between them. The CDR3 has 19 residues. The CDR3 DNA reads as TGTGCCAGTAGAGAGGCGCGGCAGGGAAAGTTTGTAAGCAATCAGCCCCAGCATTTT. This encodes CASREARQGKFVSNQPQHF.

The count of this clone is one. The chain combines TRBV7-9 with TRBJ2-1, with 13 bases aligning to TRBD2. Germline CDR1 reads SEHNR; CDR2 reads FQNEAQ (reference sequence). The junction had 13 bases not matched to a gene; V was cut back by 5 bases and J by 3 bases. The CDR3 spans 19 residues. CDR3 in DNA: TGTGCCAGCAGCCCCGCGACGACTAGCGGGAGGCGCTTCTACAATGAGCAGTTCTTC. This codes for CASSPATTSGRRFYNEQFF.

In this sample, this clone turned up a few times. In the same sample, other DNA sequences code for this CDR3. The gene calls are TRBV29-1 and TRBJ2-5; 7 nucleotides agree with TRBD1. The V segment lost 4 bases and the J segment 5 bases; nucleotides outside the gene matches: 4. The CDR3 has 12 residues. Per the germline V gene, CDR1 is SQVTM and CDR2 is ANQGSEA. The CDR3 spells CSVGQGGETQYF. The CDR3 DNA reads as TGCAGCGTTGGACAGGGTGGCGAGACCCAGTACTTC.

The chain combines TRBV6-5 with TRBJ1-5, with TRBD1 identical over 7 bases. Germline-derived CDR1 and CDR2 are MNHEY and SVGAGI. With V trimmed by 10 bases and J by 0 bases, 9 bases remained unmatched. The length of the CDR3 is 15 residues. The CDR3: CATVETGYSNQPQHF. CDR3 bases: TGTGCCACCGTTGAGACAGGGTATAGCAATCAGCCCCAGCATTTT.

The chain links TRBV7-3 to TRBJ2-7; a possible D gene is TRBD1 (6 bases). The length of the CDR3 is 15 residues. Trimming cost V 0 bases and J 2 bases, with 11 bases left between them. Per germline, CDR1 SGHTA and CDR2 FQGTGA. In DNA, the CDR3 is TGTGCCAGCAGCTTAACCCACACAGGGCCCTACGAGCAGTACTTC. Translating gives CASSLTHTGPYEQYF.

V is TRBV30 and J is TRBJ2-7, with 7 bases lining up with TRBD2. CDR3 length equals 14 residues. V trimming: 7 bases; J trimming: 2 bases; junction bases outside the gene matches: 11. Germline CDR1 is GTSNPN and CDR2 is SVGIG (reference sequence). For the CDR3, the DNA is TGTGCCTACCAACCCCCCGGGAGGACCTACGAGCAGTACTTC. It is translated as CAYQPPGRTYEQYF.

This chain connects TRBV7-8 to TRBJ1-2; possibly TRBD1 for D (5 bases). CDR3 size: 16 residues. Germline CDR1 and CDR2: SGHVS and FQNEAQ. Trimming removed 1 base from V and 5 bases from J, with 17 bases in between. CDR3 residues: CASSLELAPRGYGYTF. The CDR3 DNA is TGTGCCAGCAGCTTAGAGCTGGCCCCTCGGGGGTATGGCTACACCTTC.

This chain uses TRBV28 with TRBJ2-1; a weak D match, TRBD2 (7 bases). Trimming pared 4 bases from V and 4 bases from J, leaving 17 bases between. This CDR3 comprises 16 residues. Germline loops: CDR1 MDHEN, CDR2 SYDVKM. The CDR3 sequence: CASSSASAGAYNEQFF. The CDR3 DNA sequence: TGTGCCAGCAGTTCGGCGTCGGCGGGGGCTTACAATGAGCAGTTCTTC. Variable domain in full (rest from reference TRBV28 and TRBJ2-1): DVKVTQSSRYLVKRTGEKVFLECVQDMDHENMFWYRQDPGLGLRLIYFSYDVKMKEKGDIPEGYSVSREKKERFSLILESASTNQTSMYLCASSSASAGAYNEQFFGPGTRLTVL.

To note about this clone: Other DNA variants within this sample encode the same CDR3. The CDR3: CASRGGTGNTIYF. DNA of the CDR3: TGTGCCAGCAGGGGGGGAACTGGAAACACCATATATTTT. The chain is built from TRBV28 and TRBJ1-3, with D possibly TRBD1 on 5 matching bases. Per germline, CDR1 MDHEN and CDR2 SYDVKM. This CDR3 comprises 13 residues. V lost 6 bases to trimming and J lost 2 bases, with 8 bases between them.

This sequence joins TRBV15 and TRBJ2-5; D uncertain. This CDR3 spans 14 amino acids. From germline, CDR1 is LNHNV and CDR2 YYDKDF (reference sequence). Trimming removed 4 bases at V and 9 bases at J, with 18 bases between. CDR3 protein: CATSTPDGLRAQYF. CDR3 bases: TGTGCCACCAGCACACCGGACGGTTTACGGGCCCAGTACTTC. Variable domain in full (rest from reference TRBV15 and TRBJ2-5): DAMVIQNPRYQVTQFGKPVTLSCSQTLNHNVMYWYQQKSSQAPKLLFHYYDKDFNNEADTPDNFQSRRPNTSFCFLDIRSPGLGDTAMYLCATSTPDGLRAQYFGPGTRLLVL.

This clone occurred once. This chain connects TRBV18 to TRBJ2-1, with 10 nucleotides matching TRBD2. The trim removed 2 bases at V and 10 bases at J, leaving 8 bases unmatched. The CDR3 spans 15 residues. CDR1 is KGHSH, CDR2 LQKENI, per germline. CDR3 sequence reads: CASSPVLAGRNEQFF. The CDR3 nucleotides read TGTGCCAGCTCACCAGTACTAGCGGGAAGAAACGAGCAGTTCTTC.

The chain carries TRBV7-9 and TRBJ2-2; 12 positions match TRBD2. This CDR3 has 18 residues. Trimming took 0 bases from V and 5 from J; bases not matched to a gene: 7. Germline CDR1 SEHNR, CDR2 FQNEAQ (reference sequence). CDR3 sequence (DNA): TGTGCCAGCAGCTTAGCTCCTAGCGGGAGGGCCAAGACCGGGGAGCTGTTTTTT. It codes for CASSLAPSGRAKTGELFF.

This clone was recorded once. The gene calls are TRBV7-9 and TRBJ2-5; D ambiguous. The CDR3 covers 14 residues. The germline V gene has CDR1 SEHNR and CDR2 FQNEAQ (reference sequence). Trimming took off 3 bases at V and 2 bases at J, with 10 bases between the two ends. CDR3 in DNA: TGTGCCAGCAGCTTCCGTGCAGTGCAAGAGACCCAGTACTTC. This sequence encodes CASSFRAVQETQYF.

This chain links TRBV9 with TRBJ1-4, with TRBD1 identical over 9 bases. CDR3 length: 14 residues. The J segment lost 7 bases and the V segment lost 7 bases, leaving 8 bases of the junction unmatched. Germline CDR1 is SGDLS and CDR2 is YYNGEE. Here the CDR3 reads CASCPGTGREKLFF. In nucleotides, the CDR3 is TGTGCCAGCTGTCCTGGGACAGGGCGTGAAAAACTGTTTTTT.

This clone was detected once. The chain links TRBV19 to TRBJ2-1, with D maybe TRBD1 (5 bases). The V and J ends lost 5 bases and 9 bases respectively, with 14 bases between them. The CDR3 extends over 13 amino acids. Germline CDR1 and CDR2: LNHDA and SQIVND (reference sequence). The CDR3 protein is CASSAISDSEQFF. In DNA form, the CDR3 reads TGTGCCAGTAGTGCTATTAGTGACAGTGAGCAGTTCTTC.

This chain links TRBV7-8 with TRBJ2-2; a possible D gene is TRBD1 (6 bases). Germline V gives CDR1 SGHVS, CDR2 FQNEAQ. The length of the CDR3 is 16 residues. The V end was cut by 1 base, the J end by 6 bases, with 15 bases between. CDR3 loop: CASSLEGFQGSGELFF. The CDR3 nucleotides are TGTGCCAGCAGCTTAGAGGGATTCCAGGGGTCCGGGGAGCTGTTTTTT.

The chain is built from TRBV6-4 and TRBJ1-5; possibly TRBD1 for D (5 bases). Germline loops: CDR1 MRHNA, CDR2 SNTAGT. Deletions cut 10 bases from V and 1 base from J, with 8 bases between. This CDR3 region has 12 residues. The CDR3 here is CANSGSNQPQHF. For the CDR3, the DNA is TGTGCCAACTCAGGGAGCAATCAGCCCCAGCATTTT.

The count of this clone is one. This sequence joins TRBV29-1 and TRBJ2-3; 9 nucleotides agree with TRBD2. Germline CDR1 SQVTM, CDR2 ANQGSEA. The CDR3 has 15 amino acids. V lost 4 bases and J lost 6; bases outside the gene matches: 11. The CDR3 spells CSVGGASGIRDTQYF. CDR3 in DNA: TGCAGCGTTGGCGGAGCTAGCGGGATTCGCGATACGCAGTATTTT.

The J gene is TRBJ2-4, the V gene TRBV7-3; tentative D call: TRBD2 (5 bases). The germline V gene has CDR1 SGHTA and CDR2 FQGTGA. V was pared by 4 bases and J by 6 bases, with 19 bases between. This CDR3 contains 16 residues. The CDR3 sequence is CASSSGSALGGNIQYF. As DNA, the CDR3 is TGTGCCAGCAGCTCCGGCTCGGCCCTAGGAGGAAACATTCAGTACTTC.